Each of the 11 T cell receptor beta chains below was sequenced from the same sample in a study of graft-versus-host responses after intestinal transplantation. Produced via immunoSEQ multiplex PCR; TCRdb's table is partial and in-frame only. The table includes approximately 19,000 clones, over 35% detected once. Sequences were derived from alloreactive CD4+ T cells from a mixed lymphocyte reaction culture, sampled before intestinal transplant. The subset was: CFSE-low proliferating T cells sorted from approximately 6-day pre-transplant mixed lymphocyte reaction (GvH or HvG direction). The source of these receptors is a human patient who received an intestinal transplant.

This clone was detected only a few times. This chain joins TRBV11-3 and TRBJ2-1; D unclear. The ends were cut back, 4 bases at V and 3 bases at J, with 13 bases in the middle. This CDR3 contains 15 residues. Per the germline V gene, CDR1 is SGHNT and CDR2 is YENEEA. The CDR3 is CASSSLSWGYNEQFF. The CDR3 DNA sequence: TGTGCCAGCAGCTCCCTTTCTTGGGGCTACAATGAGCAGTTCTTC.

This clone was recorded a few times. This sequence joins TRBV6-6 and TRBJ1-1; D possibly corresponds to TRBD1 (6 bases). CDR1 is MNHNY, CDR2 SVGAGI, per germline (reference sequence). Trimming removed 8 bases at V and 5 bases at J, with 18 bases between. The CDR3 loop spans 14 amino acids. CDR3 residues: CASGRPRGGTEAFF. CDR3 in DNA: TGTGCCAGCGGGCGCCCGAGAGGGGGGACTGAAGCTTTCTTT.

Judged by abundance, this clone is medium-sized. The CDR3 DNA follows: TGTGCCAGCAGTCCTCGGTCCCTTCCCTACACCTTC. It yields the protein CASSPRSLPYTF. The rearrangement joins TRBV6-6 to TRBJ1-2; D remains unclear. CDR1 is MNHNY and CDR2 is SVGAGI in the germline V gene (reference sequence). The CDR3 totals 12 residues. Trimming took 5 bases from V and 10 from J, leaving 14 bases between them.

In its sample, this clone was seen a few times. This sequence joins TRBV4-2 and TRBJ2-3, with 7 positions matching TRBD2. J gave up 1 base and V 2 bases, and 3 bases lay outside the gene matches. Germline CDR1 and CDR2: LGHNA and YNFKEQ. The length of the CDR3 is 15 residues. The CDR3 DNA sequence: TGTGCCAGCAGCCAATCGAGCGGGGGCACAGATACGCAGTATTTT. Amino acid sequence: CASSQSSGGTDTQYF.

This sequence joins TRBV4-1 and TRBJ1-4, with D hard to call. The CDR3 consists of 16 residues. Germline V gives CDR1 MGHRA, CDR2 YSYEKL. V lost 0 bases to trimming and J lost 6 bases, with 14 bases between them. The DNA of the CDR3 is TGCGCCAGCAGCCAAGACGTGGGCAGAATCTATGAAAAACTGTTTTTT. Encoded protein: CASSQDVGRIYEKLFF.

The rearrangement uses TRBV2 and TRBJ2-1, with D hard to call. Germline CDR1 and CDR2: SNHLY and FYNNEI. The ends were cut back, 7 bases at V and 6 bases at J, with 22 bases in the middle. The CDR3 is 16 amino acids. The CDR3 bases are TGTGCCAGCACCAAAGGGTTGGCATTTATTTTCAATGAGCAGTTCTTC. This encodes CASTKGLAFIFNEQFF.

The V call is TRBV5-6, the J call TRBJ1-5; possible D gene TRBD1, 5 bases. The CDR3 has 14 residues. V lost 0 bases, J lost 4 bases, and 8 bases lay in between. CDR1 and CDR2 from the germline V gene are SGHDT and YYEEEE. The CDR3: CASSLGQSNQPQHF. Written as DNA, the CDR3 is TGTGCCAGCAGCTTGGGACAGTCAAATCAGCCCCAGCATTTT.

This clone was observed once. This chain links TRBV7-8 with TRBJ1-2; perhaps TRBD1 as D (5 bases). Germline CDR1 reads SGHVS; CDR2 reads FQNEAQ. CDR3 size: 14 residues. V dropped 5 bases and J dropped 7 bases, with 17 bases sitting between them. The CDR3 sequence: CASSPGLTGVGYTF. The CDR3 region has the DNA TGTGCCAGCAGCCCGGGCCTGACGGGGGTTGGCTACACCTTC.

V usage is TRBV7-8 and J usage is TRBJ1-2, with D possibly TRBD1 on 5 matching bases. Germline V CDR1 and CDR2: SGHVS, FQNEAQ. The CDR3 sequence is 14 residues long. Trimming stripped 5 bases from V and 2 bases from J, with 12 bases between. This CDR3 reads CASSPRGGNYGYTF. As DNA, the CDR3 is TGTGCCAGCAGCCCTAGGGGAGGGAACTATGGCTACACCTTC. The variable domain in full, with the rest retrieved from reference TRBV7-8 and TRBJ1-2, is GAGVSQSPRYKVAKRGQDVALRCDPISGHVSLFWYQQALGQGPEFLTYFQNEAQLDKSGLPSDRFFAERPEGSVSTLKIQRTQQEDSAVYLCASSPRGGNYGYTFGSGTRLTVV.

The rearrangement joins TRBV5-4 to TRBJ2-1, with D perhaps matching TRBD1 (5 bases). Per germline, CDR1 SGHNT and CDR2 YYREEE (reference sequence). V was trimmed by 1 base and J by 10 bases, leaving 6 bases between them. The CDR3 loop spans 11 amino acids. The CDR3 loop is CASSLWGEQFF. As DNA, the CDR3 is TGTGCCAGCAGCTTGTGGGGCGAGCAGTTCTTC.

J is TRBJ1-4 and V is TRBV2, with 12 bases fitting TRBD1. The V gene end was trimmed by 4 bases and the J gene end by 7 bases; junction bases not matched to a gene: 7. The CDR3 covers 16 residues. The germline V gene encodes CDR1 SNHLY and CDR2 FYNNEI. CDR3 in amino acids: CASSGPGTGGREKLFF. As DNA, the CDR3 is TGTGCCAGCAGTGGTCCCGGGACAGGGGGCCGTGAAAAACTGTTTTTT. Together with reference TRBV2 and TRBJ1-4, the CDR3 gives the full variable domain: EPEVTQTPSHQVTQMGQEVILRCVPISNHLYFYWYRQILGQKVEFLVSFYNNEISEKSEIFDDQFSVERPDGSNFTLKIRSTKLEDSAMYFCASSGPGTGGREKLFFGSGTQLSVL.